This is a list of T cell receptor beta chains from one sample in a study of somatic mutations in cytotoxic T cells in rheumatoid arthritis. TCRdb keeps only in-frame clones here, not all; method: immunoSEQ multiplex PCR. The sample contains approximately 30,000 clones, about four fifths of which appear only once. The sample was CD8+ T cells sorted from blood. The receptors here all came from a man aged 50-59 years in good health. Both conserved end residues are part of each CDR3. The D gene is left open where the match is weak. Clone size is shown for a subset of rows, as once, few, many or a class of expanded clone.

D gene	V gene	J gene	clone size	CDR3 DNA	CDR3 protein
TRBD2	TRBV7-2	TRBJ2-7	-	TGTGCCAGCAGCTTATTAGGAGGGCGGGAGGCCTACGAGCAGTACTTC	CASSLLGGREAYEQYF
-	TRBV10-2	TRBJ2-7	-	TGCGCCAGCAGTGACCGACCATACGAGCAGTACTTC	CASSDRPYEQYF
-	TRBV6-1	TRBJ2-7	-	TGTGCCAGCAGTGAAAGGCTGGTGCCAGGGACCGGCGAGCAGTACTTC	CASSERLVPGTGEQYF
-	TRBV27	TRBJ1-5	-	TGTGCCAGCAGTTTGGTGGGCGGGGGCAGTCAGCCCCAGCATTTT	CASSLVGGGSQPQHF
TRBD2	TRBV6-5	TRBJ2-3	-	TGTGCCAGCAGTTACTCTAGGACTAGCGGGATCTTGTTT	CASSYSRTSGILF
-	TRBV6-4	TRBJ2-1	medium-sized	TGTGCCAGCAGTGACACCAGCGGCCAGTACAATGAGCAGTTCTTC	CASSDTSGQYNEQFF
-	TRBV9	TRBJ1-1	-	TGTGCCAGCAGCGTAGGGTCGGGGGCGCAAACTGAAGCTTTCTTT	CASSVGSGAQTEAFF
-	TRBV27	TRBJ2-3	-	TGTGCCAGCAGTGGCGGGATTGGCACAGATACGCAGTATTTT	CASSGGIGTDTQYF
-	TRBV13	TRBJ2-3	-	TGTGCCAGCAGCTTAGGCCCAGATACGCAGTATTTT	CASSLGPDTQYF
-	TRBV7-8	TRBJ1-5	-	TGTGCCAGCAGCTTAGGGCCCGGGGGCAATCAGCCCCAGCATTTT	CASSLGPGGNQPQHF
-	TRBV5-5	TRBJ1-4	-	TGTGCCAGCAGCTTGGAGGGGAAGGGTAATGAAAAACTGTTTTTT	CASSLEGKGNEKLFF
-	TRBV27	TRBJ2-6	-	TGTGCCAGCAGTTTAACTGGGGGTACCGGAGCCAACGTCCTGACTTTC	CASSLTGGTGANVLTF
TRBD1	TRBV6-6	TRBJ1-1	-	TGTGCCAGCAGTTACTGGAAGACAGGGGTCGCGACTGAAGCTTTCTTT	CASSYWKTGVATEAFF
TRBD2	TRBV6-1	TRBJ2-1	-	TGTGCCACATGGGGCGGGAGGTACAATGAGCAGTTCTTC	CATWGGRYNEQFF
-	TRBV13	TRBJ2-7	-	TGTGCCAGCAGCTCCAGGGGAGGCGAGCAGTACTTC	CASSSRGGEQYF
-	TRBV9	TRBJ2-1	-	TGTGCCAGCAGCGTAGGGACGGGAGCCTCCTACAATGAGCAGTTCTTC	CASSVGTGASYNEQFF
TRBD1	TRBV29-1	TRBJ1-2	few	TGCAGCGTTGAAGCTGCGGACAGGGTTATGCGGGGCTACACCTTC	CSVEAADRVMRGYTF
TRBD1	TRBV27	TRBJ2-1	-	TGTGCCAGCAGTCTCCAGACAGGGGCGAACAATGAGCAGTTCTTC	CASSLQTGANNEQFF
-	TRBV2	TRBJ1-2	once	TGTGCCATACGGGACAAACCATTCCGGGGCTACACCTTC	CAIRDKPFRGYTF
-	TRBV11-2	TRBJ2-1	-	TGTGCCAGCAGGACATGGGGACTTCCATCCAATGAGCAGTTCTTC	CASRTWGLPSNEQFF
-	TRBV30	TRBJ2-5	-	TGTGCCTGGGACTCGGGCGGGATAAGGGACTTC	CAWDSGGIRDF
-	TRBV7-9	TRBJ1-2	-	TGTGCCAGCAGCCTAAGTTGGTCAGGGGTTTATGGCTACACCTTC	CASSLSWSGVYGYTF
-	TRBV11-3	TRBJ2-7	-	TGTGCCAGCAGACACCGGGACACATCAGCCTACGAGCAGTACTTC	CASRHRDTSAYEQYF
-	TRBV18	TRBJ2-1	few	TGTGCCAGCTCACCATCCAGTCGGGTCTACAATGAGCAGTTCTTC	CASSPSSRVYNEQFF
TRBD1	TRBV2	TRBJ2-5	-	TGTGCCAGCAGTGAAGGTCCCAGGGGGCTCGAGACCCAGTACTTC	CASSEGPRGLETQYF
TRBD1	TRBV6-5	TRBJ2-3	-	TGTGCCAGCAGTTACTCGACAGGGTGGGAAGATACGCAGTATTTT	CASSYSTGWEDTQYF
-	TRBV7-6	TRBJ2-6	-	TGTGCCAGCAGCTCCGAAAGCTCTGGGGCCAACGTCCTGACTTTC	CASSSESSGANVLTF
-	TRBV11-2	TRBJ2-7	-	TGTGCCAGCAGCTTAGCCGGCGGTTCCTACGAGCAGTACTTC	CASSLAGGSYEQYF
-	TRBV30	TRBJ2-3	once	TGTGCCTGGAGTGTCCTAGACACAGATACGCAGTATTTT	CAWSVLDTDTQYF
TRBD2	TRBV19	TRBJ2-7	-	TGTGCCAGTAGTATAGGGGGACTAGCGGGAGTCTACGAGCAGTACTTC	CASSIGGLAGVYEQYF
TRBD1	TRBV6-6	TRBJ2-7	-	TGTGCCAGTAGGGACAGGGGATACGAGCAGTACTTC	CASRDRGYEQYF
TRBD2	TRBV2	TRBJ2-1	-	TGTGCCAGCAGTGAAGCCCCCCCGACTAGCGGGAGGGCCCATGAGCAGTTCTTC	CASSEAPPTSGRAHEQFF
-	TRBV7-6	TRBJ1-5	-	TGTGCCAGCAGCCTCGGTGATAGCAATCAGCCCCAGCATTTT	CASSLGDSNQPQHF
-	TRBV5-8	TRBJ1-1	-	TGTGCCACCGAAGAGACTGATATGAACACTGAAGCTTTCTTT	CATEETDMNTEAFF
TRBD1	TRBV27	TRBJ1-1	-	TGTGCCAGCAGTTACCCAACCCCCACAGGGGCTATTGAAGCTTTCTTT	CASSYPTPTGAIEAFF
-	TRBV6-1	TRBJ2-7	-	TGTGCCAGCAGTGATTTCCGGGACGCTGGCACCTACGAGCAGTACTTC	CASSDFRDAGTYEQYF
TRBD2	TRBV5-4	TRBJ2-3	-	TGTGCCAGCAGCTCCCTCGTGGGACTAGCGGGAGGGACAGATACGCAGTATTTT	CASSSLVGLAGGTDTQYF
TRBD2	TRBV4-1	TRBJ2-2	-	TGCGCCAGCAGCCTCCGCGGACTAGCGGGAGCGGCCGGGGAGCTGTTTTTT	CASSLRGLAGAAGELFF
-	TRBV5-1	TRBJ2-2	-	TGCGCCAGCAGCCACTCCCCCCACAGGGATTACGCGAACACCGGGGAGCTGTTTTTT	CASSHSPHRDYANTGELFF
-	TRBV27	TRBJ2-1	-	TGTGCCAGCAGCCCAGGGACAAACCACAATGAGCAGTTCTTC	CASSPGTNHNEQFF
-	TRBV6-5	TRBJ1-3	-	TGTGCCAGCACCAACGGGGGAGCTGGAAACACCATATATTTT	CASTNGGAGNTIYF
-	TRBV19	TRBJ2-1	few	TGTGCCAGTATGGAGAGCTCCTACAATGAGCAGTTCTTC	CASMESSYNEQFF
-	TRBV11-3	TRBJ1-1	-	TGTGCCAGCAGCTTAAGGGACGGATTGAACACTGAAGCTTTCTTT	CASSLRDGLNTEAFF
-	TRBV21-1	TRBJ2-1	-	TGTGCCAGCAGCAAAGGGAGGGTAGGAAGTGAGCAGTTCTTC	CASSKGRVGSEQFF
TRBD2	TRBV7-9	TRBJ2-2	-	TGTGCCAGCAGCTTTCCGACTAGCGGGAGTACGTCGAACACCGGGGAGCTGTTTTTT	CASSFPTSGSTSNTGELFF
-	TRBV13	TRBJ2-1	-	TGTGCCAGCAGCAAAAACAGGGTTTCGTCCTACAATGAGCAGTTCTTC	CASSKNRVSSYNEQFF